Sequencing of this TCR delta chain was carried out in a study of Vδ1+ human thymocytes. The study's findings and limits: In the thymus, TRG and TRD repertoires looked highly polyclonal with Gaussian CDR3 lengths.

Details on this clone: Its target is not known.

The CDR3 is 19 amino acids. V lost 5 bases to trimming and J lost 0 bases, with 25 bases between them. CDR1 and CDR2 from the germline V gene are TSWWSYY and QGS. Extracted RNA was reverse transcribed into cDNA. CDR3 amplicons came from multiplex PCR with pooled V-gene forward and constant-region reverse primers. TCRdb redid clone calling on the multiplex PCR reads using CATT. The data show 25,000 to 30,000 delta-chain clones, under 8.5% seen once. Alphabeta T cells were depleted, then CD3+ Vdelta1+ Vdelta2- thymocytes were FACS-sorted. Sorted Vdelta1+ thymocytes were roughly 98% to 99.6% pure. Sequences were obtained from Vdelta1+ gamma-delta thymocytes from the thymus. Documented subset: FACS-sorted CD3+ TCRalphabeta- TCRVdelta1+ TCRVdelta2- thymocytes. J is TRDJ1 and V is TRDV1; no definite D call. TCRdb carries no J gene annotation; the J gene was assigned here by matching the DNA with germline. This sequence originates from a girl under three years old who had congenital heart surgery. This chain's CDR3 is CALGNSLPPSTVYTDKLIF. Here the CDR3 DNA reads TGTGCTCTTGGGAACTCCCTCCCACCCAGTACTGTGTACACCGATAAACTCATCTTT.